The clone carrying this TCR beta chain was recorded at least ten times. The antigen remains undetermined. This record belongs to a study of early T cells in non-severe SARS-CoV-2 infection. Overall study results and limits: VDJdb matching skewed toward anti-spike CD8 responses, missing private and CD4 specificities.

Attachment of unique molecular identifiers was made to individual cDNA molecules. TCRdb re-analysed the 5' RACE reads in MiXCR, keeping a single row per CDR3 protein. In the table there are some 22,000 distinct CDR3 sequences, about 5% of which are singletons. The CDR3 is 13 amino acids. V gave up 9 bases and J gave up 2 bases; unmatched junction bases: 5. The germline V gene encodes CDR1 KGHSH and CDR2 LQKENI. The chain couples TRBV18 to TRBJ1-2; TRBD1 matches at 8 bases. The receptor's source is an adult who was a healthcare worker with PCR-confirmed SARS-CoV-2 infection or an uninfected control (not recorded which). What was sequenced was whole blood. This CDR3 reads CASLQGANYGYTF. In nucleotides, the CDR3 is TGTGCCAGTCTCCAGGGGGCGAACTATGGCTACACCTTC. The entire variable domain, with the rest obtained from reference TRBV18 and TRBJ1-2, is as follows: NAGVMQNPRHLVRRRGQEARLRCSPMKGHSHVYWYRQLPEEGLKFMVYLQKENIIDESGMPKERFSAEFPKEGPSILRIQQVVRGDSAAYFCASLQGANYGYTFGSGTRLTVV.